The 8 T cell receptor beta chains reported below all come from one sample, sequenced in a study of blood T cell repertoires in COVID-19. The repertoire was sequenced with immunoSEQ multiplex PCR; TCRdb's copy has only in-frame clones and lacks some. The data hold a few hundred thousand clones, with around 82% observed a single time. Sample: PBMCs or T cells enriched from blood (not recorded which). The receptors were sampled from a man in his forties or fifties who had recovered from COVID-19.

This clone came up a few times. This chain links TRBV5-4 with TRBJ2-7; TRBD1 matches 8 bases. With V trimmed by 4 bases and J by 8 bases, 11 bases remained unmatched. Germline V CDR1 and CDR2: SGHNT, YYREEE (reference sequence). The CDR3 covers 14 residues. In DNA, the CDR3 is TGTGCCAGCAGCGGGGTCGGGACAGGAATGAAGCAGTACTTC. Its protein product is CASSGVGTGMKQYF.

V is TRBV7-9 and J is TRBJ1-2, with 9 bases lining up with TRBD1. Germline values: CDR1 SEHNR, CDR2 FQNEAQ (reference sequence). The CDR3 consists of 14 residues. Trimming removed 5 bases from V and 3 bases from J; junction bases left unmatched: 4. The CDR3 region has the DNA TGTGCCAGCAGCCCTTGGGACAGGGACTATGGCTACACCTTC. Its translation is CASSPWDRDYGYTF.

The chain joins TRBV6-5 to TRBJ1-2, with no clear D. The length of the CDR3 is 13 residues. Trimming shortened V by 2 bases and J by 6 bases, and 10 bases separated the two germline ends. From germline, CDR1 is MNHEY and CDR2 SVGAGI. The CDR3 sequence: CASSYTPLNGYTF. CDR3 nucleotide sequence: TGTGCCAGCAGTTACACCCCTCTAAATGGCTACACCTTC.

V is TRBV27 and J is TRBJ2-1; D ambiguous. This CDR3 is 14 amino acids long. The germline V and J ends were trimmed by 7 bases and 0 bases, with 10 bases remaining between them. Germline lookup yields CDR1 MNHEY and CDR2 SMNVEV (reference sequence). The CDR3 sequence is CASNGRRSYNEQFF. The DNA of the CDR3 is TGTGCCAGCAACGGCAGGCGCTCCTACAATGAGCAGTTCTTC.

This clone was recorded a few times. The V and J genes are TRBV5-8 and TRBJ1-2; 12 bases are a match to TRBD1. The germline gives CDR1 SGHTS, CDR2 YDEGEE. The ends lost 5 bases at V and 0 bases at J; junction bases unmatched: 8. This CDR3 has 17 residues. The CDR3 here is CASSGDRGLRSNYGYTF. The DNA of the CDR3 is TGTGCCAGCAGTGGGGACAGGGGGCTGAGGTCTAACTATGGCTACACCTTC.

The CDR3 DNA follows: TGTGCCAGTAGTATAGATGCGGGGGGGAGCTATGGCTACACCTTC. It codes for CASSIDAGGSYGYTF. The chain combines TRBV19 with TRBJ1-2, with D possibly being TRBD1 (5 bases). Looked up from germline, CDR1 is LNHDA and CDR2 is SQIVND (reference sequence). Trimming removed 0 bases at V and 4 bases at J, with 12 bases between. The length of the CDR3 is 15 residues.

The chain couples TRBV9 to TRBJ2-3; D gene ambiguous. Germline CDR1 reads SGDLS; CDR2 reads YYNGEE. The V gene lost 0 bases and the J gene lost 0 bases, with 8 bases spanning the gap. CDR3 length: 15 amino acids. DNA for the CDR3: TGTGCCAGCAGCGTAGGAGCCACCAGCACAGATACGCAGTATTTT. Its translation: CASSVGATSTDTQYF.

This clone appeared a few times. The CDR3 reads CASRSLAEQFF. DNA of the CDR3: TGTGCCAGCAGGTCTCTAGCCGAGCAGTTCTTC. The rearrangement uses TRBV7-2 and TRBJ2-1, with D tentatively TRBD2 (5 bases). Trimming removed 6 bases at V and 10 bases at J, with 10 bases between. The germline V gene encodes CDR1 SGHTA and CDR2 FQGNSA. The CDR3 is 11 amino acids. Combining the CDR3 with reference TRBV7-2 and TRBJ2-1 gives the whole variable domain GAGVSQSPSNKVTEKGKDVELRCDPISGHTALYWYRQSLGQGLEFLIYFQGNSAPDKSGLPSDRFSAERTGGSVSTLTIQRTQQEDSAVYLCASRSLAEQFFGPGTRLTVL.